Given below is one T cell receptor (beta chain) in context. This sample is part of a study of T cells in women clearing cervical HPV infection. Libraries were prepared by immunoSEQ multiplex PCR; TCRdb keeps only in-frame clonotypes and omits some of them. In total, the table holds tens of thousands of clones. Each participant carried one incident cervical HPV16 infection only. Dot-blot hybridization genotyped cervical HPV amplified with MY09/MY11 PCR. The sample taken for sequencing was blood buffy coat. The sequence came from a woman aged 18 to 75 with a cervical HPV16 infection that either progressed to CIN3+ or cleared (not recorded which).

The CDR3 sequence: CASSRAAGSSPLFF. Partial CDR3 DNA: TGTGCCAGCAGCCGAGCGGCAGGAAGTTCACCG. V gene TRBV7-9 combines with J gene TRBJ2-2; tentatively, D is TRBD2 (5 bases). The DNA ends 3 residues before the CDR3 does, and the rest of the CDR3 is filled in from the germline J gene. Looked up from germline, CDR1 is SEHNR and CDR2 is FQNEAQ (reference sequence). The CDR3 contains 14 residues.